The present T cell receptor (beta chain) was sequenced within a study of T cells in tuberculosis. The repertoire was sequenced with immunoSEQ multiplex PCR; TCRdb's copy has only in-frame clones and lacks some. The table records roughly 92,000 clones, approximately 91% of them present only once. The germline V gene encodes CDR1 MNHEY and CDR2 SVGAGI. The CDR3 sequence is 14 residues long. V lost 4 bases and J 2 bases, leaving 8 bases between the germline ends. Cells were sorted from thawed PBMC rested overnight and stained with GMM-loaded CD1B tetramer, viability dye and anti-CD3. The CD1B tetramers carried C32 glucose monomycolate purified from Rhodococcus equi. Before cryopreservation, the sorted PBMC lost their CD14-expressing monocytes. Each donor contributed roughly 100,000 sorted tetramer-negative cells.

Sequenced material: CD1b-GMM tetramer-negative cells sorted from PBMCs. V usage is TRBV6-5 and J usage is TRBJ1-4; TRBD1 might be the D (5 bases). The receptor was derived from an adult woman with latent tuberculosis. CDR3 sequence (DNA): TGTGCCAGCAGTTCCGGGGGGACTAATGAAAAACTGTTTTTT. Its protein is CASSSGGTNEKLFF.